Listed below are T cell receptor beta chains from one sample, sequenced in a study of OX40 agonist ivuxolimab in advanced cancers. Produced via immunoSEQ multiplex PCR; TCRdb's table is partial and in-frame only. Among approximately 68,000 clones listed, 80% to 90% were seen once. This specimen consisted of CD4+ or CD8+ T cells sorted from blood, obtained in a trial of the OX40 agonist ivuxolimab. These receptors were collected from an adult with an advanced solid tumor such as melanoma, head and neck, liver or kidney cancer. Each CDR3 is given with its conserved first and last residue. Each record gives: D gene, clone size, V gene, J gene, CDR3 protein, CDR3 DNA. D genes are given only for firm matches. Clone size is shown for a subset of rows, as once, few, many or a class of expanded clone.

>NA|NA|TRBV7-8|TRBJ1-4
CASSLSRLTNEKLFF
TGTGCCAGCAGCTTAAGCCGACTCACTAATGAAAAACTGTTTTTT
>NA|once|TRBV28|TRBJ1-2
CASSLSVTPLVGYTF
TGTGCCAGCAGTTTATCCGTGACGCCTTTGGTTGGCTACACCTTC
>TRBD1|NA|TRBV5-4|TRBJ2-1
CASSLGQGNNEQFF
TGTGCCAGCAGCTTGGGACAGGGGAATAATGAGCAGTTCTTC
>NA|NA|TRBV2|TRBJ1-1
CATIGNTEAFF
TGTGCCACCATAGGGAACACTGAAGCTTTCTTT
>NA|NA|TRBV19|TRBJ2-1
CASSSNRAGEQFF
TGTGCCAGTAGTTCGAACAGGGCTGGTGAGCAGTTCTTC
>NA|NA|TRBV5-1|TRBJ2-3
CASSPGPTDTQYF
TGCGCCAGCAGCCCGGGACCGACAGATACGCAGTATTTT
>NA|once|TRBV5-1|TRBJ1-6
CASSVYDGRISSPLHF
TGCGCCAGCAGCGTGTATGACGGCCGTATCTCTTCACCCCTCCACTTT
>TRBD1|NA|TRBV7-2|TRBJ2-4
CASSRMTGAGNIQYF
TGTGCCAGCAGCCGAATGACAGGGGCGGGAAACATTCAGTACTTC
>NA|NA|TRBV7-3|TRBJ2-1
CASSLQGGSYNEQFF
TGTGCCAGCAGCTTACAGGGTGGCTCCTACAATGAGCAGTTCTTC
>TRBD1|NA|TRBV10-3|TRBJ1-2
CAISGTGGWYGYTF
TGTGCCATCAGTGGGACAGGGGGCTGGTATGGCTACACCTTC
>NA|NA|TRBV5-1|TRBJ2-5
CASSLGVGQVLGETQYF
TGCGCCAGCAGCTTGGGCGTAGGGCAGGTCCTAGGAGAGACCCAGTACTTC
>TRBD2|once|TRBV2|TRBJ2-5
CASSEAGLDLETQYF
TGTGCCAGCAGTGAAGCCGGACTAGATTTGGAGACCCAGTACTTC
>TRBD1|few|TRBV23-1|TRBJ2-5
CASSQNLPPGQGAHRAQYF
TGCGCCAGCAGTCAAAATCTGCCCCCGGGACAGGGTGCCCACCGGGCCCAGTACTTC
>NA|NA|TRBV2|TRBJ1-2
CAGKTTNYGYTF
TGTGCCGGAAAAACTACTAACTATGGCTACACCTTC
>TRBD2|NA|TRBV11-3|TRBJ2-7
CASSLGRTRSSEQYF
TGTGCCAGCAGCTTAGGGCGGACTAGGTCGTCCGAGCAGTACTTC
>TRBD1|NA|TRBV5-5|TRBJ1-4
CASSRTGTPGQGNEKLFF
TGTGCCAGCAGCCGAACTGGGACTCCGGGACAGGGGAATGAAAAACTGTTTTTT
>NA|once|TRBV28|TRBJ1-2
CASSSPGGDYGYTF
TGTGCCAGCAGTTCCCCGGGAGGGGACTATGGCTACACCTTC
>NA|NA|TRBV18|TRBJ2-1
CASSPRIRASGSYNEQFF
TGTGCCAGCTCACCAAGAATCAGGGCTTCAGGATCCTACAATGAGCAGTTCTTC
>NA|NA|TRBV28|TRBJ2-7
CASLEGGAGTYEQYF
TGTGCCAGTCTTGAGGGGGGCGCGGGCACCTACGAGCAGTACTTC
>NA|NA|TRBV6-1|TRBJ1-5
CASSAQGGNSNQPQHF
TGTGCCAGCAGTGCACAGGGAGGAAATAGCAATCAGCCCCAGCATTTT
>NA|once|TRBV5-5|TRBJ2-2
CASSIPRVGTGELFF
TGTGCCAGCAGCATTCCGAGGGTGGGGACCGGGGAGCTGTTTTTT
>NA|NA|TRBV27|TRBJ2-2
CASSLSRRGENTGELFF
TGTGCCAGCAGTTTGTCAAGACGGGGAGAGAACACCGGGGAGCTGTTTTTT
>NA|NA|TRBV29-1|TRBJ1-1
CSTTLLTEAFF
TGCAGCACGACCCTCTTGACTGAAGCTTTCTTT
>NA|NA|TRBV28|TRBJ1-1
CASSKQGYPEAFF
TGTGCCAGCAGCAAACAGGGCTACCCTGAAGCTTTCTTT
>TRBD1|NA|TRBV27|TRBJ1-2
CASSLSPLPDRRDGYTF
TGTGCCAGCAGTTTATCGCCCCTCCCGGACAGGAGGGATGGCTACACCTTC
>NA|NA|TRBV10-1|TRBJ1-1
CASSLGRNTEAFF
TGCGCCAGCAGCCTGGGGCGGAACACTGAAGCTTTCTTT
>NA|NA|TRBV7-9|TRBJ2-5
CASSLVVETQYF
TGTGCCAGCAGCTTAGTAGTGGAGACCCAGTACTTC
>NA|NA|TRBV6-6|TRBJ2-2
CASSYPRGRNTGELFF
TGTGCCAGCAGTTACCCCCGAGGCAGGAACACCGGGGAGCTGTTTTTT
>TRBD1|NA|TRBV10-3|TRBJ2-2
CAISSTGTVNTGELFF
TGTGCCATCAGTTCAACCGGGACAGTTAACACCGGGGAGCTGTTTTTT
>NA|NA|TRBV5-1|TRBJ1-6
CASSLDSYNSPLHF
TGCGCCAGCAGCTTGGACAGTTATAATTCACCCCTCCACTTT
>TRBD1|few|TRBV4-1|TRBJ2-5
CASSQLGQGAQETQYF
TGCGCCAGCAGCCAACTTGGACAGGGGGCACAAGAGACCCAGTACTTC
>NA|NA|TRBV30|TRBJ1-3
CAWSVLGGHGGNTIYF
TGTGCCTGGAGTGTACTTGGGGGCCATGGTGGAAACACCATATATTTT
>NA|NA|TRBV12-1|TRBJ2-1
CASSPWTGADEQFF
TGTGCCAGCAGCCCGTGGACAGGGGCGGATGAGCAGTTCTTC
>NA|once|TRBV10-2|TRBJ2-5
CASSKRGAGGETQYF
TGCGCCAGCAGTAAACGGGGGGCGGGCGGTGAGACCCAGTACTTC
>TRBD1|NA|TRBV7-3|TRBJ1-2
CASSGGTDPGYTF
TGTGCCAGCAGCGGGGGGACAGATCCTGGCTACACCTTC
>NA|NA|TRBV6-5|TRBJ2-3
CASSYTSFNTQYF
TGTGCCAGCAGTTACACGTCGTTTAATACGCAGTATTTT
>TRBD2|NA|TRBV19|TRBJ2-7
CASSTTSANYEQYF
TGTGCCAGTAGTACAACTAGCGCCAACTACGAGCAGTACTTC